This TCR beta chain derives from a study of OX40 agonist ivuxolimab in advanced cancers. As to this clone: No antigen is known for it.

Method: immunoSEQ multiplex PCR; TCRdb's copy keeps in-frame clones and lacks some. The sample carries roughly 21,000 clones, 88% recorded once. Germline V gene data show CDR1 as SGHNT and CDR2 as YYREEE (reference sequence). CDR3 length: 13 amino acids. J lost 7 bases, V lost 4 bases, and 7 bases had no gene match. Regarding the study as a whole: Expanded peripheral T-cell antigen specificity went undetermined.

The chain employs TRBV5-4 and TRBJ1-1; 7 bases are shared with TRBD1. This receptor was obtained from an adult with an advanced solid tumor such as melanoma, head and neck, liver or kidney cancer. Sequencing was performed on CD4+ or CD8+ T cells sorted from blood, taken in a trial of the OX40 agonist ivuxolimab. The CDR3 DNA is TGTGCCAGCAGCAATCGACAGGGCATTGAAGCTTTCTTT. It translates to CASSNRQGIEAFF.